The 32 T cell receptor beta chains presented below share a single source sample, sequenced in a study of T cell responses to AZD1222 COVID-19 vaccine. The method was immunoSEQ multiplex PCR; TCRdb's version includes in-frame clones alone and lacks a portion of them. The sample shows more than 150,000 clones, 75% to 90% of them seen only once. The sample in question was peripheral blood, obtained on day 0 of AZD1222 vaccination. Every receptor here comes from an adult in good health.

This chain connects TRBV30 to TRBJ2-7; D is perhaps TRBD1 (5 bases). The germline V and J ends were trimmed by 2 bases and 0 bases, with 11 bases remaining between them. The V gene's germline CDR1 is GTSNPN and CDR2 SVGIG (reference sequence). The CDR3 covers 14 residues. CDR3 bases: TGTGCCTGGAGTTTACAGGTTAGCTCCTACGAGCAGTACTTC. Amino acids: CAWSLQVSSYEQYF. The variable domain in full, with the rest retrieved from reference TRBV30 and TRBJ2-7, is SQTIHQWPATLVQPVGSPLSLECTVEGTSNPNLYWYRQAAGRGLQLLFYSVGIGQISSEVPQNLSASRPQDRQFILSSKKLLLSDSGFYLCAWSLQVSSYEQYFGPGTRLTVT.

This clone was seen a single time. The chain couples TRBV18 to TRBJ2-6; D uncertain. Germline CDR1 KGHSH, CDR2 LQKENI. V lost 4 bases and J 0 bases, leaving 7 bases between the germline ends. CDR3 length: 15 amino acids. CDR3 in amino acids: CASSRSDSGANVLTF. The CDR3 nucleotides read TGTGCCAGCTCACGGAGTGACTCTGGGGCCAACGTCCTGACTTTC.

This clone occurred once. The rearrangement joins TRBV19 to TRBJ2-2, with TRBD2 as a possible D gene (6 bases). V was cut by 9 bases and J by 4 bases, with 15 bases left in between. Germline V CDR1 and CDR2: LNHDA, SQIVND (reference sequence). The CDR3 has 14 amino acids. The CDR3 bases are TGTGCCAGCCAAACTCAGGGAGGCACCGGGGAGCTGTTTTTT. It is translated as CASQTQGGTGELFF. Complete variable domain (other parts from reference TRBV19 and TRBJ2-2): DGGITQSPKYLFRKEGQNVTLSCEQNLNHDAMYWYRQDPGQGLRLIYYSQIVNDFQKGDIAEGYSVSREKKESFPLTVTSAQKNPTAFYLCASQTQGGTGELFFGEGSRLTVL.

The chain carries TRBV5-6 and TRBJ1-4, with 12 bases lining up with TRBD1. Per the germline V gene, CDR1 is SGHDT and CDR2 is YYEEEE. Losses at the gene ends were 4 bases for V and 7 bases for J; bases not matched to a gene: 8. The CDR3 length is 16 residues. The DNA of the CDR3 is TGTGCCAGCAGCCGGGACAGGGGGCGCGGAAGTGAAAAACTGTTTTTT. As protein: CASSRDRGRGSEKLFF.

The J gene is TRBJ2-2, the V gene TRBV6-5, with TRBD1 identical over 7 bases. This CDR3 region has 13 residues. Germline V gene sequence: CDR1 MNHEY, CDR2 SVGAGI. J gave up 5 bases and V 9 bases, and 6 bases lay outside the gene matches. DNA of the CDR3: TGTGCCAGTAAGAGGGACAGAACCGGGGAGCTGTTTTTT. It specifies CASKRDRTGELFF.

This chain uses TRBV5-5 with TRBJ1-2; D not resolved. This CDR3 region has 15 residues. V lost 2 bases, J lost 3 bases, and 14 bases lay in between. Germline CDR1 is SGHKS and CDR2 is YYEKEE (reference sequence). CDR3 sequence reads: CASSFDPPSYYGYTF. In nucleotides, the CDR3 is TGTGCCAGCAGCTTCGACCCTCCGAGCTACTATGGCTACACCTTC.

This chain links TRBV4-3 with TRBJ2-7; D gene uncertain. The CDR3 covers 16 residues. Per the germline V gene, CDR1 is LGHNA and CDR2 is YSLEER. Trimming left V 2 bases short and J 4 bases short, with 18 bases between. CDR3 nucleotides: TGCGCCAGCAGCCAACGCAGACCTCCGGGTGGGTACGAGCAGTACTTC. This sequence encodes CASSQRRPPGGYEQYF.

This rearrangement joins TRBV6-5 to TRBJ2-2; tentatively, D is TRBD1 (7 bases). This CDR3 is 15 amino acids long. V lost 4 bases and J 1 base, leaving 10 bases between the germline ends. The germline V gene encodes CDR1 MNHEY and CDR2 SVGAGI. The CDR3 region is CASSLQGGNTGELFF. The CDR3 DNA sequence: TGTGCCAGCAGTTTGCAGGGGGGGAACACCGGGGAGCTGTTTTTT.

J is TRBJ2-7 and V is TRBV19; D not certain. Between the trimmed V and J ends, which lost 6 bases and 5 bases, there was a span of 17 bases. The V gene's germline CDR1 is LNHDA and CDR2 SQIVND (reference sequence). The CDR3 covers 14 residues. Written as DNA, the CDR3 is TGTGCCAGTAGCCCAAAAGGTGGGGTCGACGAGCAGTACTTC. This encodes CASSPKGGVDEQYF. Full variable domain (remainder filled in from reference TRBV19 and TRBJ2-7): DGGITQSPKYLFRKEGQNVTLSCEQNLNHDAMYWYRQDPGQGLRLIYYSQIVNDFQKGDIAEGYSVSREKKESFPLTVTSAQKNPTAFYLCASSPKGGVDEQYFGPGTRLTVT.

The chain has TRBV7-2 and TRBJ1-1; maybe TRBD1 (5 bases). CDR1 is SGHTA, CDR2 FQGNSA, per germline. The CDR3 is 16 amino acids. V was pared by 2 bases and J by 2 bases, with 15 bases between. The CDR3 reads CASSLRSVRGNTEAFF. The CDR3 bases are TGTGCCAGCAGCTTAAGGTCAGTTAGGGGTAACACTGAAGCTTTCTTT.

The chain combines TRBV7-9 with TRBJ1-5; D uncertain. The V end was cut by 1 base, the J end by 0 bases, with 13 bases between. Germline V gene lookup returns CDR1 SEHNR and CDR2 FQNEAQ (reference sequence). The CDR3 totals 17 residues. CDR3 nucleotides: TGTGCCAGCAGCTTAGGACACAGCCTTTATAGCAATCAGCCCCAGCATTTT. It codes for CASSLGHSLYSNQPQHF.

CDR3: CASSLDRGPGNSPLHF. In nucleotides, the CDR3 is TGCGCCAGCAGCCTTGACAGGGGCCCAGGGAATTCACCCCTCCACTTT. The V call is TRBV4-3, the J call TRBJ1-6, with 8 bases lining up with TRBD1. Per the germline V gene, CDR1 is LGHNA and CDR2 is YSLEER. With V trimmed by 4 bases and J by 7 bases, 9 bases remained unmatched. This CDR3 contains 16 residues.

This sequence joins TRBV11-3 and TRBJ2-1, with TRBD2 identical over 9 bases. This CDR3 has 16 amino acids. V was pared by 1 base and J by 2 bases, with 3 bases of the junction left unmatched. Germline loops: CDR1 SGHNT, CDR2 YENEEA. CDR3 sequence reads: CASSLVAGATYNEQFF. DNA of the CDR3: TGTGCCAGCAGCTTAGTAGCGGGAGCTACCTACAATGAGCAGTTCTTC.

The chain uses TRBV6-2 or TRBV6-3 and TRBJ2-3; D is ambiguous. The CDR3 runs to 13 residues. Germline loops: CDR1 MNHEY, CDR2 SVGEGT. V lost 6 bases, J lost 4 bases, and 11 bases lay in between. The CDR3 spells CASSDPVADTQYF. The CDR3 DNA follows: TGTGCCAGCAGCGACCCGGTGGCAGATACGCAGTATTTT.

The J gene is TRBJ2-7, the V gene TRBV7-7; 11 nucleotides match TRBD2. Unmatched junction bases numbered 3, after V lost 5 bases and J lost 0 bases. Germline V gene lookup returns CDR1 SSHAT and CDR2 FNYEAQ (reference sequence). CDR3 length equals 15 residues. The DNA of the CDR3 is TGTGCCAGCAGCGTGGGACTAGCGGCCTCCTACGAGCAGTACTTC. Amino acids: CASSVGLAASYEQYF.

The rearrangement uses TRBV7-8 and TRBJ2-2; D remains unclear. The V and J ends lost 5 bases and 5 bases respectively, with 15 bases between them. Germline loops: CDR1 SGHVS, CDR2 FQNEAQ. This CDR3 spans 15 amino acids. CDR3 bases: TGTGCCAGCAGCCTTAGAAGGGTCGTAACCGGGGAGCTGTTTTTT. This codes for CASSLRRVVTGELFF.

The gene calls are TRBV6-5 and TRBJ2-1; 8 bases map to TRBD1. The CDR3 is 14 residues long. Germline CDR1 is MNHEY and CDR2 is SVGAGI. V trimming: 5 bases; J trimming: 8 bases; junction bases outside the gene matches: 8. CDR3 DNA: TGTGCCAGCAGTAGGACAGGGTATTTAGATGAGCAGTTCTTC. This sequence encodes CASSRTGYLDEQFF.

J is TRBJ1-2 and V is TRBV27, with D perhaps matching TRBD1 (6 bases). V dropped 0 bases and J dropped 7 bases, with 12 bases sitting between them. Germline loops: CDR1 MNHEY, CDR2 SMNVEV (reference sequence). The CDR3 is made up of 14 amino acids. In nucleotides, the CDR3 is TGTGCCAGCAGTTTATCGCGGGGGGCTGGTGGCTACACCTTC. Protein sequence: CASSLSRGAGGYTF.

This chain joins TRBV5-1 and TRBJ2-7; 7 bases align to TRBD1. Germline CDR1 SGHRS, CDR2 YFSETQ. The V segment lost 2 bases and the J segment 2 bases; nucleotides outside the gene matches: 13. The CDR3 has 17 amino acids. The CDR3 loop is CASSLSVGAGTAYEQYF. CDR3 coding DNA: TGCGCCAGCAGCTTAAGTGTTGGGGCTGGGACAGCCTACGAGCAGTACTTC.

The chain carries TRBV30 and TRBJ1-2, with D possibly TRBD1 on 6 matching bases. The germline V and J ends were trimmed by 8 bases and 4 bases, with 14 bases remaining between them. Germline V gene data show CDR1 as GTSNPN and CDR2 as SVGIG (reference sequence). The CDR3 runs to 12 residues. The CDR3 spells CAGPRGGYGYTF. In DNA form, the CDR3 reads TGTGCCGGGCCCAGAGGGGGCTATGGCTACACCTTC.

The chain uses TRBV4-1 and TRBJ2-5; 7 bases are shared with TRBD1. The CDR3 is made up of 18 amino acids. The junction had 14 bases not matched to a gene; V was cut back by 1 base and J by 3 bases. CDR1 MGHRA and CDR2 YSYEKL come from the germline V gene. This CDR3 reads CASSQGAGLRDSKETQYF. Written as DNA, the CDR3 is TGCGCCAGCAGCCAAGGAGCAGGTCTCCGGGACAGCAAAGAGACCCAGTACTTC.

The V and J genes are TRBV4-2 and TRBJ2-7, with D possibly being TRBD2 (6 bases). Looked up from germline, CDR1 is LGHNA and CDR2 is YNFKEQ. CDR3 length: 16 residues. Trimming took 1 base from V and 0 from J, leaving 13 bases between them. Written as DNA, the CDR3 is TGTGCCAGCAGCCAAGGGATTAGCGGCAGCTCCTACGAGCAGTACTTC. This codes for CASSQGISGSSYEQYF.

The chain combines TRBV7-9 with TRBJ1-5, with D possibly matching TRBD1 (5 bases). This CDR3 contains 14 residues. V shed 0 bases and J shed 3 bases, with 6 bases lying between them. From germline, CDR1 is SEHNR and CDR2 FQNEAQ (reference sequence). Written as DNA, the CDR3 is TGTGCCAGCAGCTTAGCAGGGGACAATCAGCCCCAGCATTTT. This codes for CASSLAGDNQPQHF.

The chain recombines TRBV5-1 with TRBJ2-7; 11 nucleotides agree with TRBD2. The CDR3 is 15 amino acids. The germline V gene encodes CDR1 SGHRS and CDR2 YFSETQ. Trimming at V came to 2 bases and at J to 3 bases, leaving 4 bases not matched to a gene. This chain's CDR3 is CASSFTSGSFYEQYF. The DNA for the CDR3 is TGCGCCAGCAGCTTCACTAGCGGGAGTTTCTACGAGCAGTACTTC.

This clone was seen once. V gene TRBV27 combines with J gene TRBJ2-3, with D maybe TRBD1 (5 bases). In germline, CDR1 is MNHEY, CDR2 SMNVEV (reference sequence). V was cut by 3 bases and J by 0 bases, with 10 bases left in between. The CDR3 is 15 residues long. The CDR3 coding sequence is TGTGCCAGCAGTTTGAGACAGACTAGCACAGATACGCAGTATTTT. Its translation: CASSLRQTSTDTQYF.

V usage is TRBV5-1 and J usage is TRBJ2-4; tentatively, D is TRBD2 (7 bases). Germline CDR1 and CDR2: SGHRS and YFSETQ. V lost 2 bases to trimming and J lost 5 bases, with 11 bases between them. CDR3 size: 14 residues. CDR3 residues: CASSLQGGENIQYF. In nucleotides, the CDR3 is TGCGCCAGCAGCTTACAGGGAGGGGAAAACATTCAGTACTTC. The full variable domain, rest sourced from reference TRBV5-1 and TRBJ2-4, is KAGVTQTPRYLIKTRGQQVTLSCSPISGHRSVSWYQQTPGQGLQFLFEYFSETQRNKGNFPGRFSGRQFSNSRSEMNVSTLELGDSALYLCASSLQGGENIQYFGAGTRLSVL.

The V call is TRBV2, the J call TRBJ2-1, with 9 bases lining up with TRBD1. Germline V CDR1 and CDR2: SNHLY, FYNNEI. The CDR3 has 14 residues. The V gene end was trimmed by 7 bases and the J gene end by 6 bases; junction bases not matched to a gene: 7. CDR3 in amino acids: CASKAGTGPNEQFF. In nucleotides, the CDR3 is TGTGCCAGCAAAGCCGGGACAGGGCCCAATGAGCAGTTCTTC. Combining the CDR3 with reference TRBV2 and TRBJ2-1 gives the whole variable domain EPEVTQTPSHQVTQMGQEVILRCVPISNHLYFYWYRQILGQKVEFLVSFYNNEISEKSEIFDDQFSVERPDGSNFTLKIRSTKLEDSAMYFCASKAGTGPNEQFFGPGTRLTVL.

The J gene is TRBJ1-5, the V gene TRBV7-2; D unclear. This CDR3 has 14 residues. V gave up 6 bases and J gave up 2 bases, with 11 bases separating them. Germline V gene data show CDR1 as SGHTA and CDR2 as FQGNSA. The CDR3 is CASRGAGGNQPQHF. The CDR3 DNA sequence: TGTGCCAGCAGGGGTGCTGGTGGCAATCAGCCCCAGCATTTT. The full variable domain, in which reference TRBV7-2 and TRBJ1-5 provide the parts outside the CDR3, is GAGVSQSPSNKVTEKGKDVELRCDPISGHTALYWYRQSLGQGLEFLIYFQGNSAPDKSGLPSDRFSAERTGGSVSTLTIQRTQQEDSAVYLCASRGAGGNQPQHFGDGTRLSIL.

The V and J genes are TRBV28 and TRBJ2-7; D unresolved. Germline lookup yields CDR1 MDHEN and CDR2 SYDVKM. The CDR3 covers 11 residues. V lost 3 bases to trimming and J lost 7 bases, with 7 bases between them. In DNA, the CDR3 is TGTGCCAGCAGTTTTTGGGGTGAGCAGTACTTC. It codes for CASSFWGEQYF. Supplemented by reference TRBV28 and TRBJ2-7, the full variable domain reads DVKVTQSSRYLVKRTGEKVFLECVQDMDHENMFWYRQDPGLGLRLIYFSYDVKMKEKGDIPEGYSVSREKKERFSLILESASTNQTSMYLCASSFWGEQYFGPGTRLTVT.

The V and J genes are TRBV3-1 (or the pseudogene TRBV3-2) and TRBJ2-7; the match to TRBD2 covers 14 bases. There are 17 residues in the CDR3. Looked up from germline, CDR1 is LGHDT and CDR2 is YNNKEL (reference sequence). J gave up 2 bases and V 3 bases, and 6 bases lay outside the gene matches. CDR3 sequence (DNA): TGTGCCAGCAGCCATAGGACTAGCGGGAGGACCCCCTACGAGCAGTACTTC. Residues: CASSHRTSGRTPYEQYF.

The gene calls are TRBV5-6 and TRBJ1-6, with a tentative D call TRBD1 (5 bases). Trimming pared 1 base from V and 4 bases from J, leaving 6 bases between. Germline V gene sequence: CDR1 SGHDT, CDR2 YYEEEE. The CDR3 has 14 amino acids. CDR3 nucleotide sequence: TGTGCCAGCAGCTTGTCAGGGTATAATTCACCCCTCCACTTT. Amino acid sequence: CASSLSGYNSPLHF.

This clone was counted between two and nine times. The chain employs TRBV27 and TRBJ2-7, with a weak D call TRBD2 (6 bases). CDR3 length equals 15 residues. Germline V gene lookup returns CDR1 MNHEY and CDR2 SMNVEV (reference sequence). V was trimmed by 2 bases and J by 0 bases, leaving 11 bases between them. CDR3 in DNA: TGTGCCAGCAGTTTAATCGGGGGACGCTCCTACGAGCAGTACTTC. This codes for CASSLIGGRSYEQYF.